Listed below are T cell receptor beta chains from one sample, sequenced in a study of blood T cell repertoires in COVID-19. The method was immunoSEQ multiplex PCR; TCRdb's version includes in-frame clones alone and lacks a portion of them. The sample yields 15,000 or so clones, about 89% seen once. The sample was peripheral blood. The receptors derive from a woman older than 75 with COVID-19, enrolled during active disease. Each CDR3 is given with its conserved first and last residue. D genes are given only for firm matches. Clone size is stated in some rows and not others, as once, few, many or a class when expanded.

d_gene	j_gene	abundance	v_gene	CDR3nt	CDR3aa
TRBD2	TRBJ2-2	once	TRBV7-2	TGTGCCAGCAGCCGCTTTAGCGGGGGCTCGAGGGGCGGGGAGCTGTTTTTT	CASSRFSGGSRGGELFF
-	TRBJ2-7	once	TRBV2	TGTGCCAGCAGTGAACAGTGGGAGCTCTCGGACGAGCAGTACTTC	CASSEQWELSDEQYF
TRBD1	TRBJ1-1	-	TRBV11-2	TGTGCCAGCAGCTTCCAGGGGGGGAACACTGAAGCTTTCTTT	CASSFQGGNTEAFF
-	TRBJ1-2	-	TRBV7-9	TGTGCCAGCGAGCCCATTGGACAGTCCTATGGCTACACCTTC	CASEPIGQSYGYTF
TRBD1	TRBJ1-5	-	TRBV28	TGTGCCAGCAGTTCGCAGGGGACAGGGGGAAATCAGCCCCAGCATTTT	CASSSQGTGGNQPQHF
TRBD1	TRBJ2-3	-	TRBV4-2	TGTGCCAGCAGCCCCGGACAGGGGGCGAGTACAGATACGCAGTATTTT	CASSPGQGASTDTQYF
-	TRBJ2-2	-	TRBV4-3	TGCGCCAGCAGCCAAGACCTGCGCCCTACGAACACCGGGGAGCTGTTTTTT	CASSQDLRPTNTGELFF
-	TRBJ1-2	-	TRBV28	TGTGCCAGCAGTTTAAGGGGCAGCTATGGCTACACCTTC	CASSLRGSYGYTF
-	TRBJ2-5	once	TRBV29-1	TGCAGCGTTGACGGGATCCAGGGGCAAGAGACCCAGTACTTC	CSVDGIQGQETQYF
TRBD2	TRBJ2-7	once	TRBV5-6	TGTGCCAGCAGCCGAGTGGGTGCGGGAGGCTCCTACGAGCAGTACTTC	CASSRVGAGGSYEQYF
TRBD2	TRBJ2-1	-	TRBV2	TGTGCCAGCAGTGAAAGTTTGACTAGCAGCTACAATGAGCAGTTCTTC	CASSESLTSSYNEQFF